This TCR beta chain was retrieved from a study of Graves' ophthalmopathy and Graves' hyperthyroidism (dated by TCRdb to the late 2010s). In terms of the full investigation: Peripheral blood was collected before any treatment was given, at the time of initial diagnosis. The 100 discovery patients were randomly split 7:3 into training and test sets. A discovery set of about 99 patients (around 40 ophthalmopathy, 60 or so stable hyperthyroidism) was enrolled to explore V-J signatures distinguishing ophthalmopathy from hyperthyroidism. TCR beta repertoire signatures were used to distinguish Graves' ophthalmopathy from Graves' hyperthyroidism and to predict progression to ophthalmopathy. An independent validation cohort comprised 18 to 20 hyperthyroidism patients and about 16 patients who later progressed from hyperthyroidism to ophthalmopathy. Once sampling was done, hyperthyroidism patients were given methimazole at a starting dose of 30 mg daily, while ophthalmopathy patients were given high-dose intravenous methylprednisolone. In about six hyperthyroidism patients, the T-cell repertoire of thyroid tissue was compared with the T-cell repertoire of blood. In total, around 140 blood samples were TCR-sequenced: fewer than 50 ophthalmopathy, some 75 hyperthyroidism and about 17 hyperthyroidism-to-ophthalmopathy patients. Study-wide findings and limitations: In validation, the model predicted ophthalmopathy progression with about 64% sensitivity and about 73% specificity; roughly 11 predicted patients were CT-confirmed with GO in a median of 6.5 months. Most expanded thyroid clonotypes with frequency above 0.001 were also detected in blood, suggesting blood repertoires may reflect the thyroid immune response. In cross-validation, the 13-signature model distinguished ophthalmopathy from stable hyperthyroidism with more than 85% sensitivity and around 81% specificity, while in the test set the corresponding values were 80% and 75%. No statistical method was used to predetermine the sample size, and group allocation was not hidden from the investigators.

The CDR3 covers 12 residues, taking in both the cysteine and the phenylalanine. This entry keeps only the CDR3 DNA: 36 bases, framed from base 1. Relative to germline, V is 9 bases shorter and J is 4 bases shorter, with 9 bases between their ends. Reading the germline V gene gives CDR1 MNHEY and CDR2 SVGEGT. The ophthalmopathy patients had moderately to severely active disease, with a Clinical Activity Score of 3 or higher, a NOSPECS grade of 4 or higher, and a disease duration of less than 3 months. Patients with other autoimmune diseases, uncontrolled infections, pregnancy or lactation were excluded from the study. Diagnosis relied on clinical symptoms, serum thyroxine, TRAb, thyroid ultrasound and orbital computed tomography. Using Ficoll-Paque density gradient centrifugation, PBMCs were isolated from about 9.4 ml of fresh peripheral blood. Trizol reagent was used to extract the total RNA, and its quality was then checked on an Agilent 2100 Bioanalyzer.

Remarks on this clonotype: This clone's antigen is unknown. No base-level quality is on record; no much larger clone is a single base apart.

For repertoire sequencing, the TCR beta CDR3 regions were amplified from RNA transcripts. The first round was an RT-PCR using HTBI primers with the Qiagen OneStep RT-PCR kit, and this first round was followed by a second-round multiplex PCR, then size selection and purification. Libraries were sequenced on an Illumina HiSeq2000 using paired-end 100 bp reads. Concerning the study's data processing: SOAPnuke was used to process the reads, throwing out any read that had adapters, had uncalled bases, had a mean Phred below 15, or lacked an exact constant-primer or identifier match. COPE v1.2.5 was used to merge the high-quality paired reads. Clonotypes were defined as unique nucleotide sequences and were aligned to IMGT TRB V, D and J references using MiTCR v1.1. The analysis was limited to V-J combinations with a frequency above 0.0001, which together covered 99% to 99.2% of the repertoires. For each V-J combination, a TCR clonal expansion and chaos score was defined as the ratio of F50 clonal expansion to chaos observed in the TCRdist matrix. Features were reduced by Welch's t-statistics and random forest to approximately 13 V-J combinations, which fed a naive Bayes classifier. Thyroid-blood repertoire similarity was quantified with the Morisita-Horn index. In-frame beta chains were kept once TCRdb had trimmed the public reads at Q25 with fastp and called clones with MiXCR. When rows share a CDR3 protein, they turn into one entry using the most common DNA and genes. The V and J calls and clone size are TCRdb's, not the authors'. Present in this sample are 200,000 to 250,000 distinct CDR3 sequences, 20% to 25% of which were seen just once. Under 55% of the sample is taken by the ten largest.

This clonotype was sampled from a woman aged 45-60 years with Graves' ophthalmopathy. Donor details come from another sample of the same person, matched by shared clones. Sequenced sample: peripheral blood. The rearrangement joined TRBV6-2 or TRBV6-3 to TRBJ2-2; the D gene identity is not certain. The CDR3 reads CASYSSTGELFF. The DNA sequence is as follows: TGTGCCAGTTATAGTTCCACCGGGGAGCTGTTTTTT.